Below are 26 T cell receptor beta chains sequenced from a single sample in a study of PD-1 blockade in mismatch repair-deficient tumors. Libraries were prepared by immunoSEQ multiplex PCR; TCRdb keeps only in-frame clonotypes and omits some of them. The repertoire holds 30,000 to 40,000 clones, with about 85% as singletons. The specimen comprised peripheral blood, sampled roughly 76 weeks after starting pembrolizumab. These receptors all come from an adult with mismatch repair-deficient cancer.

The gene calls are TRBV5-1 and TRBJ2-2; D is possibly TRBD1 (6 bases). Trimming took 0 bases from V and 6 from J, leaving 15 bases between them. Germline CDR1 SGHRS, CDR2 YFSETQ. CDR3 length: 16 residues. Written as DNA, the CDR3 is TGCGCCAGCAGCTTGGCCCCGGCAGGGGATTCCGGGGAGCTGTTTTTT. Translation: CASSLAPAGDSGELFF.

This chain uses TRBV7-9 with TRBJ1-4; 8 bases match TRBD1. The CDR3 has 14 residues. Looked up from germline, CDR1 is SEHNR and CDR2 is FQNEAQ (reference sequence). The junction had 3 bases not matched to a gene; V was cut back by 5 bases and J by 4 bases. CDR3 amino acids: CASSKGQDNEKLFF. The CDR3 DNA is TGTGCCAGCAGCAAGGGACAGGATAATGAAAAACTGTTTTTT.

This sequence joins TRBV5-4 and TRBJ2-3; possible D gene TRBD2, 7 bases. V dropped 6 bases and J dropped 0 bases, with 14 bases sitting between them. From germline, CDR1 is SGHNT and CDR2 YYREEE (reference sequence). This CDR3 has 15 amino acids. CDR3 nucleotide sequence: TGTGCCAGCACCCTAGGGGGGGGTAGCACAGATACGCAGTATTTT. Its translation is CASTLGGGSTDTQYF.

The chain links TRBV5-1 to TRBJ2-5; tentatively, D is TRBD1 (7 bases). Germline-derived CDR1 and CDR2 are SGHRS and YFSETQ. V was trimmed by 3 bases and J by 2 bases, leaving 11 bases between them. CDR3 length: 14 residues. The CDR3 region is CASSSQGTQETQYF. The CDR3, as DNA: TGCGCCAGCAGCTCACAGGGGACTCAAGAGACCCAGTACTTC.

J is TRBJ2-1 and V is TRBV7-3; maybe TRBD1 (6 bases). This CDR3 spans 14 amino acids. Trimming shortened V by 1 base and J by 8 bases, and 12 bases separated the two germline ends. Per germline, CDR1 SGHTA and CDR2 FQGTGA. This chain's CDR3 is CASSLRGLMDEQFF. The CDR3 nucleotides read TGTGCCAGCAGCTTAAGGGGGCTTATGGATGAGCAGTTCTTC.

V gene TRBV4-3 combines with J gene TRBJ2-5; 9 nucleotides agree with TRBD1. CDR1 and CDR2 from the germline V gene are LGHNA and YSLEER. V was pared by 4 bases and J by 3 bases, with 6 bases of the junction left unmatched. The CDR3 has 15 residues. The CDR3 DNA sequence: TGCGCCAGCAGCCCGGGACAGGGAGGGAAAGAGACCCAGTACTTC. It encodes CASSPGQGGKETQYF.

The chain has TRBV9 and TRBJ1-3; the D gene is possibly TRBD1 (6 bases). With 4 bases removed from V and 3 bases from J, the gap between germline ends came to 17 bases. The V gene's germline CDR1 is SGDLS and CDR2 YYNGEE. CDR3 length equals 16 residues. CDR3 residues: CASSFQSGTLGNTIYF. In nucleotides, the CDR3 is TGTGCCAGCAGCTTCCAATCCGGGACACTTGGAAACACCATATATTTT.

The chain recombines TRBV19 with TRBJ2-7; D may be TRBD1 or TRBD2 (5 bases each). The CDR3 covers 14 residues. Germline CDR1 reads LNHDA; CDR2 reads SQIVND (reference sequence). Trimming removed 4 bases at V and 4 bases at J, with 14 bases between. CDR3 sequence: CASSTGTESYEQYF. CDR3 DNA sequence: TGTGCCAGTAGTACCGGGACGGAGAGTTACGAGCAGTACTTC.

On this clone: This sample also contains other DNA sequences that code for the same CDR3. The chain has TRBV30 and TRBJ2-5, with TRBD2 as a possible D gene (7 bases). This CDR3 is built from 13 residues. The V gene's germline CDR1 is GTSNPN and CDR2 SVGIG (reference sequence). V shed 3 bases and J shed 1 base, with 9 bases lying between them. CDR3 DNA sequence: TGTGCCTGGAGCGGGGGGCCCCAAGAGACCCAGTACTTC. This encodes CAWSGGPQETQYF. Using reference TRBV30 and TRBJ2-5 for the parts outside the CDR3, the full variable domain is SQTIHQWPATLVQPVGSPLSLECTVEGTSNPNLYWYRQAAGRGLQLLFYSVGIGQISSEVPQNLSASRPQDRQFILSSKKLLLSDSGFYLCAWSGGPQETQYFGPGTRLLVL.

The V call is TRBV7-9, the J call TRBJ1-4; maybe TRBD1 (5 bases). Per germline, CDR1 SEHNR and CDR2 FQNEAQ (reference sequence). Trimming took off 0 bases at V and 8 bases at J, with 13 bases between the two ends. CDR3 size: 15 residues. The CDR3 region is CASSLALGESEKLFF. Here the CDR3 DNA reads TGTGCCAGCAGCTTAGCGTTGGGGGAGAGCGAAAAACTGTTTTTT.

This chain uses TRBV15 with TRBJ2-5; 16 bases match TRBD2. The J segment lost 5 bases and the V segment lost 8 bases, leaving 11 bases of the junction unmatched. The germline gives CDR1 LNHNV, CDR2 YYDKDF (reference sequence). The CDR3 is 17 residues long. In nucleotides, the CDR3 is TGTGCCACCCGTCCGGGACTAGCGGGAGGGCCAGGGGAGACCCAGTACTTC. Amino acid sequence: CATRPGLAGGPGETQYF.

The rearrangement uses TRBV18 and TRBJ2-7, with 8 bases identical to TRBD1. This CDR3 is built from 15 residues. V trimming: 4 bases; J trimming: 0 bases; junction bases outside the gene matches: 5. Germline loops: CDR1 KGHSH, CDR2 LQKENI. This chain's CDR3 is CASSLDRAPSYEQYF. CDR3 DNA: TGTGCCAGCTCACTGGACAGGGCCCCCTCCTACGAGCAGTACTTC.

The chain combines TRBV11-3 with TRBJ2-3; 10 nucleotides agree with TRBD2. This CDR3 contains 16 residues. Trimming cost V 1 base and J 1 base; bases outside gene matches: 2. CDR1 and CDR2 from the germline V gene are SGHNT and YENEEA. The CDR3 DNA is TGTGCCAGCAGCTTAGCTGGGACTAGCGGCACAGATACGCAGTATTTT. Its protein is CASSLAGTSGTDTQYF.

This chain connects TRBV27 to TRBJ2-7; the match to TRBD1 covers 10 bases. V gave up 4 bases and J gave up 3 bases; unmatched junction bases: 6. The CDR3 contains 15 residues. Per the germline V gene, CDR1 is MNHEY and CDR2 is SMNVEV (reference sequence). The CDR3 DNA sequence: TGTGCCAGCAGTTGGACCGGGACAGGGGACTACGAGCAGTACTTC. Residues: CASSWTGTGDYEQYF.

This clone has more than one count but fewer than ten. The chain has TRBV6-6 and TRBJ1-2; D not certain. The CDR3 consists of 15 residues. Germline lookup yields CDR1 MNHNY and CDR2 SVGAGI (reference sequence). Trimming shortened V by 6 bases and J by 7 bases, and 21 bases separated the two germline ends. This CDR3 reads CASRPGQDEARGYTF. The CDR3, as DNA: TGTGCCAGCAGACCCGGCCAGGACGAAGCGCGTGGCTACACCTTC.

The V gene is TRBV27, the J gene TRBJ1-1; D is perhaps TRBD1 (5 bases). V dropped 6 bases and J dropped 5 bases, with 13 bases sitting between them. The CDR3 loop spans 13 amino acids. Germline-derived CDR1 and CDR2 are MNHEY and SMNVEV (reference sequence). The CDR3 loop reads CASREGIGTEAFF. The CDR3 DNA sequence: TGTGCCAGCAGGGAGGGGATTGGGACTGAAGCTTTCTTT.

The chain combines TRBV11-3 with TRBJ2-7; possibly TRBD1 for D (6 bases). The V and J ends lost 5 bases and 4 bases respectively, with 9 bases between them. Looked up from germline, CDR1 is SGHNT and CDR2 is YENEEA. CDR3 length: 12 residues. This CDR3 reads CASSVTGYEQYF. In DNA, the CDR3 is TGTGCCAGCAGCGTAACAGGGTACGAGCAGTACTTC.

This clone was observed a single time. The chain combines TRBV5-1 with TRBJ2-1; 10 positions agree with TRBD2. The length of the CDR3 is 15 residues. Losses at the gene ends were 6 bases for V and 3 bases for J; bases not matched to a gene: 6. CDR1 SGHRS and CDR2 YFSETQ come from the germline V gene. CDR3 residues: CASNTGTSDYNEQFF. The CDR3 region has the DNA TGCGCCAGCAACACCGGGACTAGCGACTACAATGAGCAGTTCTTC.

This chain uses TRBV4-3 with TRBJ2-7; 11 bases agree with TRBD2. The V and J ends lost 0 bases and 2 bases, in that order; junction bases with no gene match: 6. This CDR3 is 17 amino acids long. CDR1 is LGHNA, CDR2 YSLEER, per germline. The CDR3 loop is CASSQDATSGSPYEQYF. CDR3 DNA: TGCGCCAGCAGCCAAGACGCCACTAGCGGGAGTCCCTACGAGCAGTACTTC.

V usage is TRBV11-3 and J usage is TRBJ2-7; D is perhaps TRBD1 (5 bases). Trimming removed 4 bases at V and 1 base at J, with 5 bases between. Germline values: CDR1 SGHNT, CDR2 YENEEA. The CDR3 contains 12 residues. The CDR3 is CASSWTSYEQYF. CDR3 DNA sequence: TGTGCCAGCAGCTGGACATCCTACGAGCAGTACTTC.

As DNA, the CDR3 is TGTGCCAGCAGCCAAGGGAAGGGTAAGCAGTACTTC. Its protein product is CASSQGKGKQYF. This rearrangement joins TRBV14 to TRBJ2-7; no definite D call. The CDR3 is 12 amino acids. V shed 1 base and J shed 8 bases, with 9 bases lying between them. Germline CDR1 reads SGHDN; CDR2 reads FVKESK.

CDR3 coding DNA: TGTGCCAGCAGCCCCCTGGCGTCCGGGACCCAACCGGAGCAGTTCTTC. Translated: CASSPLASGTQPEQFF. The chain links TRBV11-3 to TRBJ2-1, with D possibly called TRBD1 or TRBD2 (5 bases each). This CDR3 has 16 amino acids. Trimming cost V 5 bases and J 10 bases, with 24 bases left between them. In germline, CDR1 is SGHNT, CDR2 YENEEA.

The V call is TRBV7-6, the J call TRBJ2-5; D is uncertain. V lost 7 bases and J 5 bases, leaving 14 bases between the germline ends. From germline, CDR1 is SGHVS and CDR2 FNYEAQ. The CDR3 is 13 amino acids. The CDR3 nucleotides are TGTGCCAGCACCCGGTCCTTCGGGGAGACCCAGTACTTC. Protein product: CASTRSFGETQYF.

This chain links TRBV9 with TRBJ1-4, with D perhaps TRBD1 (6 bases). This CDR3 contains 16 residues. The ends were cut back, 0 bases at V and 10 bases at J, with 19 bases in the middle. The germline gives CDR1 SGDLS, CDR2 YYNGEE. CDR3 residues: CASSVDPTGGYGKLFF. The CDR3 DNA reads as TGTGCCAGCAGCGTAGATCCAACCGGGGGCTACGGAAAACTGTTTTTT. The variable domain in full, completed from reference TRBV9 and TRBJ1-4, reads DSGVTQTPKHLITATGQRVTLRCSPRSGDLSVYWYQQSLDQGLQFLIQYYNGEERAKGNILERFSAQQFPDLHSELNLSSLELGDSALYFCASSVDPTGGYGKLFFGSGTQLSVL.

Judged by abundance, this clone is medium-sized (0.01 to 0.1%). The V call is TRBV5-1, the J call TRBJ2-1; D is perhaps TRBD2 (6 bases). V was pared by 8 bases and J by 3 bases, with 24 bases between. CDR3 length: 17 residues. Germline CDR1 and CDR2: SGHRS and YFSETQ. The CDR3 is CASGGSQRAGIYNEQFF. The CDR3 coding sequence is TGCGCCAGTGGGGGGTCACAGAGGGCGGGAATCTACAATGAGCAGTTCTTC. The full variable domain, with the rest looked up from reference TRBV5-1 and TRBJ2-1, is KAGVTQTPRYLIKTRGQQVTLSCSPISGHRSVSWYQQTPGQGLQFLFEYFSETQRNKGNFPGRFSGRQFSNSRSEMNVSTLELGDSALYLCASGGSQRAGIYNEQFFGPGTRLTVL.

The V and J genes are TRBV2 and TRBJ2-1; 9 nucleotides line up with TRBD1. CDR1 is SNHLY, CDR2 FYNNEI, per germline. The CDR3 totals 15 residues. Germline trimming cut 3 bases from V and 3 bases from J; bases unmatched to any gene: 3. For the CDR3, the DNA is TGTGCCAGCAGTGATGGGGACAGGGTCTACAATGAGCAGTTCTTC. It specifies CASSDGDRVYNEQFF.